The source of this T cell receptor beta chain is a study of cytomegalovirus exposure and HLA in healthy donors. Germline values: CDR1 SNHLY, CDR2 FYNNEI. The CDR3 has 15 amino acids. With V trimmed by 4 bases and J by 6 bases, 8 bases remained unmatched. The data were produced by immunoSEQ multiplex PCR, yet TCRdb's version contains in-frame clones alone and is incomplete. The sample records 300,000 to 400,000 clones, 88% being singletons. This clone was counted once. The sequence derives from a man aged 25 to 40 in good health and CMV-seronegative. The sequenced sample was PBMCs. The genes are TRBV2 and TRBJ2-7; 11 nucleotides line up with TRBD1. The CDR3 loop is CASSAPGQGAGEQYF. In DNA, the CDR3 is TGTGCCAGCAGTGCCCCCGGACAGGGGGCTGGCGAGCAGTACTTC.